Listed below are T cell receptor beta chains from one sample, sequenced in a study of OX40 agonist ivuxolimab in advanced cancers. Assay used: immunoSEQ multiplex PCR; TCRdb lists only in-frame clones, some missing. The table has 30,000 or so clones, around 80% seen once. The starting material was CD4+ or CD8+ T cells sorted from blood, obtained in a trial of the OX40 agonist ivuxolimab. All receptors derive from an adult with an advanced solid tumor such as melanoma, head and neck, liver or kidney cancer. CDR3s include the opening cysteine and the closing phenylalanine or tryptophan. Each record gives: V gene, J gene, D gene, clone size, CDR3 protein, CDR3 DNA. The D gene is left open where the match is weak. Some rows have no size entry. The others give once, few or many, or a class for an expanded clone.

v_call: TRBV6-6; j_call: TRBJ2-7; d_call: -; clone_size: -; cdr3_aa: CASSYSIRGAEQYF; cdr3_nt: TGTGCCAGCAGTTACTCGATACGGGGGGCCGAGCAGTACTTC
v_call: TRBV7-3; j_call: TRBJ2-7; d_call: -; clone_size: -; cdr3_aa: CASSWLPGGGYEQYF; cdr3_nt: TGTGCCAGCAGCTGGTTACCCGGAGGAGGCTACGAGCAGTACTTC
v_call: TRBV7-3; j_call: TRBJ1-4; d_call: TRBD1; clone_size: -; cdr3_aa: CASSFHRGSNEKLFF; cdr3_nt: TGTGCCAGCAGCTTCCACAGGGGTAGTAATGAAAAACTGTTTTTT
v_call: TRBV7-9; j_call: TRBJ1-2; d_call: -; clone_size: -; cdr3_aa: CASSPAWAMGYGYTF; cdr3_nt: TGTGCCAGCAGCCCGGCGTGGGCGATGGGGTATGGCTACACCTTC
v_call: TRBV29-1; j_call: TRBJ2-7; d_call: TRBD1; clone_size: -; cdr3_aa: CSAQGQRYEQYF; cdr3_nt: TGCAGCGCCCAGGGACAGCGCTACGAGCAGTACTTC
v_call: TRBV29-1; j_call: TRBJ1-3; d_call: TRBD1; clone_size: -; cdr3_aa: CSVLTGKGNTIYF; cdr3_nt: TGCAGCGTTTTGACAGGGAAAGGAAACACCATATATTTT
v_call: TRBV5-1; j_call: TRBJ2-7; d_call: -; clone_size: -; cdr3_aa: CASSLASLYEQYF; cdr3_nt: TGCGCCAGCAGCTTGGCTTCCCTCTACGAGCAGTACTTC
v_call: TRBV6-5; j_call: TRBJ1-6; d_call: -; clone_size: -; cdr3_aa: CASSPQGYNSPLHF; cdr3_nt: TGTGCCAGCAGTCCCCAGGGTTATAATTCACCCCTCCACTTT
v_call: TRBV6-4; j_call: TRBJ1-1; d_call: -; clone_size: -; cdr3_aa: CASSDSWGGEAFF; cdr3_nt: TGTGCCAGCAGTGACTCGTGGGGTGGGGAAGCTTTCTTT
v_call: TRBV7-8; j_call: TRBJ1-1; d_call: TRBD1; clone_size: -; cdr3_aa: CASSSGQGIWGEAFF; cdr3_nt: TGTGCCAGCAGCTCCGGACAGGGGATTTGGGGTGAAGCTTTCTTT
v_call: TRBV10-3; j_call: TRBJ1-5; d_call: -; clone_size: -; cdr3_aa: CAISESRATSNQPQHF; cdr3_nt: TGTGCCATCAGTGAGTCGAGAGCGACTAGCAATCAGCCCCAGCATTTT
v_call: TRBV14; j_call: TRBJ2-7; d_call: -; clone_size: -; cdr3_aa: CASSRRTRSYEQYF; cdr3_nt: TGTGCCAGCAGCCGAAGGACTCGTTCCTACGAGCAGTACTTC
v_call: TRBV7-9; j_call: TRBJ2-3; d_call: -; clone_size: -; cdr3_aa: CASSTSSTDTQYF; cdr3_nt: TGTGCCAGCAGCACCTCTAGCACAGATACGCAGTATTTT
v_call: TRBV11-2; j_call: TRBJ1-1; d_call: -; clone_size: -; cdr3_aa: CASSLTGGKGQGTEAFF; cdr3_nt: TGTGCCAGCAGCTTAACCGGGGGAAAGGGGCAAGGAACTGAAGCTTTCTTT
v_call: TRBV6-4; j_call: TRBJ1-1; d_call: -; clone_size: -; cdr3_aa: CASRADGGTEAFF; cdr3_nt: TGTGCCAGCAGGGCGGACGGTGGAACTGAAGCTTTCTTT
v_call: TRBV6-5; j_call: TRBJ2-6; d_call: -; clone_size: -; cdr3_aa: CASSYSGANVLTF; cdr3_nt: TGTGCCAGCAGTTACTCTGGGGCCAACGTCCTGACTTTC
v_call: TRBV5-1; j_call: TRBJ2-1; d_call: TRBD1; clone_size: once; cdr3_aa: CASSLGQGRNKEQFF; cdr3_nt: TGCGCCAGCAGCTTGGGACAGGGGAGAAATAAGGAGCAGTTCTTC
v_call: TRBV4-1; j_call: TRBJ1-1; d_call: -; clone_size: few; cdr3_aa: CASSQSDGGRTNTEAFF; cdr3_nt: TGCGCCAGCAGCCAATCCGACGGGGGGCGGACGAACACTGAAGCTTTCTTT
v_call: TRBV10-2; j_call: TRBJ2-3; d_call: TRBD1; clone_size: -; cdr3_aa: CASLGGQGSTDTQYF; cdr3_nt: TGCGCCAGTTTAGGTGGACAGGGGTCCACAGATACGCAGTATTTT
v_call: TRBV10-3; j_call: TRBJ1-2; d_call: -; clone_size: -; cdr3_aa: CAISFGGDYGYTF; cdr3_nt: TGTGCCATCAGTTTCGGGGGGGACTATGGCTACACCTTC
v_call: TRBV11-2; j_call: TRBJ1-5; d_call: -; clone_size: -; cdr3_aa: CASSLMTDQPQHF; cdr3_nt: TGTGCCAGCAGCTTAATGACAGATCAGCCCCAGCATTTT
v_call: TRBV7-9; j_call: TRBJ2-5; d_call: TRBD2; clone_size: -; cdr3_aa: CASSVPSGGARETQYF; cdr3_nt: TGTGCCAGCAGCGTCCCTAGCGGGGGGGCTCGGGAGACCCAGTACTTC
v_call: TRBV6-6; j_call: TRBJ2-7; d_call: TRBD1; clone_size: -; cdr3_aa: CASSFGTGYLYEQYF; cdr3_nt: TGTGCCAGCAGTTTCGGGACAGGCTACTTGTACGAGCAGTACTTC
v_call: TRBV28; j_call: TRBJ1-1; d_call: -; clone_size: -; cdr3_aa: CASSQTGNTEAFF; cdr3_nt: TGTGCCAGCAGTCAGACAGGAAACACTGAAGCTTTCTTT
v_call: TRBV5-1; j_call: TRBJ2-7; d_call: -; clone_size: -; cdr3_aa: CASSFVGDEQYF; cdr3_nt: TGCGCCAGCAGCTTCGTGGGGGACGAGCAGTACTTC
v_call: TRBV5-1; j_call: TRBJ1-2; d_call: -; clone_size: -; cdr3_aa: CASSLDTGLEFYGYTF; cdr3_nt: TGCGCCAGCAGCTTGGACACAGGGTTGGAATTCTATGGCTACACCTTC
v_call: TRBV28; j_call: TRBJ2-7; d_call: -; clone_size: -; cdr3_aa: CASSPGYGGSYEQYF; cdr3_nt: TGTGCCAGCAGCCCAGGGTATGGGGGTTCCTACGAGCAGTACTTC
v_call: TRBV6-1; j_call: TRBJ2-7; d_call: -; clone_size: -; cdr3_aa: CASSEGRPQYF; cdr3_nt: TGTGCCAGCAGTGAAGGACGGCCGCAGTACTTC
v_call: TRBV6-5; j_call: TRBJ1-5; d_call: TRBD1; clone_size: few; cdr3_aa: CASSSTGGGNQPQHF; cdr3_nt: TGTGCCAGCAGTTCTACAGGGGGGGGCAATCAGCCCCAGCATTTT
v_call: TRBV29-1; j_call: TRBJ1-2; d_call: -; clone_size: -; cdr3_aa: CSVEADFYGYTF; cdr3_nt: TGCAGCGTTGAGGCGGACTTCTATGGCTACACCTTC